The T cell receptor beta chain under discussion was sequenced for a study of blood T cell repertoires in COVID-19. About the research overall: Whether acute or convalescent, the COVID-19 samples came from the United States, Italy and Spain.

Under the authors' procedure: Amplified reference gene primers provided the basis for estimating nucleated cell counts. Some clones are missing from TCRdb's copy, which holds only in-frame ones; the method was immunoSEQ multiplex PCR. V and J calls plus clone size are reproduced from that table; the DNA served to infer D and trimming. Altogether about 340,000 clones are present, about 86% being singletons, with the ten largest covering roughly 3%. Trimming shortened V by 3 bases and J by 8 bases, and 12 bases separated the two germline ends. The CDR3 is made up of 12 amino acids. Per germline, CDR1 GTSNPN and CDR2 SVGIG (reference sequence).

The clonotype comes from a man aged 30 to 45 with active or convalescent COVID-19. What was sequenced was peripheral blood. The chain carries TRBV30 and TRBJ2-3, with D unresolved. The CDR3 coding sequence is TGTGCCTGGAGCCCTGCCCATAGTACGCAGTATTTT. Translating it yields CAWSPAHSTQYF.